This T cell receptor beta chain was sequenced for a study of blood T cell repertoires in COVID-19. V gave up 3 bases and J gave up 1 base, with 15 bases separating them. CDR1 and CDR2 (germline): SQVTM, ANQGSEA. The CDR3 is made up of 15 amino acids. The protocol was immunoSEQ multiplex PCR, while the TCRdb copy is restricted to in-frame clones and leaves out a portion. The sample yields about 150,000 clones, about 80% seen once. This chain uses TRBV29-1 with TRBJ2-5; possible D gene TRBD2, 7 bases. The clonotype comes from a man in his fifties or sixties who had recovered from COVID-19. Material for sequencing was PBMCs or T cells enriched from blood (not recorded which). This CDR3 is CSVDEQGRVQETQYF. CDR3 in DNA: TGCAGCGTTGACGAGCAGGGGAGGGTCCAAGAGACCCAGTACTTC.